This T cell receptor (beta chain) stems from a study of cytomegalovirus exposure and HLA in healthy donors. Use of 60 Vbeta and 13 Jbeta primers characterized the PCR. Repertoires were generated with immunoSEQ multiplex PCR, while TCRdb's copy carries only in-frame clones and drops some. The table lists tens of thousands of clones. Germline V gives CDR1 MNHNS, CDR2 SASEGT. The V end was cut by 4 bases, the J end by 5 bases, with 21 bases between. The CDR3 is 17 residues long. The chain has TRBV6-1 and TRBJ1-5, with a weak D call TRBD1 (6 bases). This clonotype originated in a man aged 40-55 years in good health and CMV-seronegative. The specimen was PBMCs. The CDR3: CASSGLGGQGGDQPQHF. The CDR3 nucleotides read TGTGCCAGCAGTGGCCTGGGGGGGCAGGGAGGTGATCAGCCCCAGCATTTT.